The 20 T cell receptor beta chains in this list originate from one sample, sequenced in a study of T cell repertoires in cytomegalovirus infection. TCRdb reprocessed the reads via MiXCR and lists one record per CDR3 protein. The sample lists 270,000 or so distinct CDR3 sequences; approximately 17% were seen once. The sequencing sample was made of CD8+ T cells from PBMCs. These receptors originate from a human donor in good health (CMV status not recorded). Some clones in this sample may be carry-over from other donors' samples.

This clonotype showed up many times. J is TRBJ1-1 and V is TRBV7-2, with a tentative D call TRBD1 (6 bases). Trimming stripped 0 bases from V and 3 bases from J, with 11 bases between. Germline V CDR1 and CDR2: SGHTA, FQGNSA. This CDR3 contains 15 residues. In DNA, the CDR3 is TGTGCCAGCAGCTTAGCAGGGGGGGCGGACACTGAAGCTTTCTTT. It yields the protein CASSLAGGADTEAFF.

This clonotype has at least ten counts. The genes are TRBV7-9 and TRBJ2-7; 8 positions match TRBD1. J lost 2 bases, V lost 5 bases, and 5 bases had no gene match. CDR1 is SEHNR and CDR2 is FQNEAQ in the germline V gene (reference sequence). The CDR3 is made up of 14 amino acids. As DNA, the CDR3 is TGTGCCAGCAGCCCGACAGGGGACCCCTACGAGCAGTACTTC. Its translation is CASSPTGDPYEQYF.

The chain has TRBV15 and TRBJ1-4; D perhaps matches TRBD1 (6 bases). CDR1 is LNHNV and CDR2 is YYDKDF in the germline V gene (reference sequence). The CDR3 extends over 15 amino acids. Trimming left V 0 bases short and J 5 bases short, with 10 bases between. CDR3 amino acids: CATSREDSRNEKLFF. The CDR3 bases are TGTGCCACCAGCAGAGAGGACAGTAGAAATGAAAAACTGTTTTTT.

This rearrangement joins TRBV7-6 to TRBJ2-5, with 8 bases that match TRBD2. Per the germline V gene, CDR1 is SGHVS and CDR2 is FNYEAQ. Unmatched junction bases numbered 4, after V lost 0 bases and J lost 1 base. The CDR3 sequence is 16 residues long. The CDR3 bases are TGTGCCAGCAGCTTAGCGCAGGCGGGGGGCCAAGAGACCCAGTACTTC. It yields the protein CASSLAQAGGQETQYF.

This clonotype was recorded a few times. CDR3 loop: CASSYRGGNYEQYF. The CDR3, as DNA: TGTGCCAGCAGTTACAGGGGAGGAAACTACGAGCAGTACTTC. V gene TRBV6-8 combines with J gene TRBJ2-7; maybe TRBD2 (6 bases). Germline CDR1 reads MNHGY; CDR2 reads SAAAGT. The CDR3 has 14 amino acids. V was trimmed by 2 bases and J by 3 bases, leaving 11 bases between them.

Worth noting for this clonotype: The junction departs from germline at one end; a sequencing error may be responsible. The gene calls are TRBV4-1 and TRBJ2-5; D is perhaps TRBD2 (6 bases). Germline-derived CDR1 and CDR2 are MGHRA and YSYEKL. This CDR3 has 13 amino acids. The CDR3 coding sequence is TGCGCCAGCAGCCAACCCGGAGGGGACTCCCCACACTTC. It codes for CASSQPGGDSPHF.

The CDR3 loop is CASSPWVGGSSYEQYF. The CDR3 DNA reads as TGTGCCAGCAGCCCCTGGGTTGGGGGGAGCTCCTACGAGCAGTACTTC. V gene TRBV9 combines with J gene TRBJ2-7; tentatively, D is TRBD2 (6 bases). This CDR3 region has 16 residues. V gave up 4 bases and J gave up 0 bases, with 17 bases separating them. Germline V CDR1 and CDR2: SGDLS, YYNGEE.

This clonotype was counted a single time. The V call is TRBV20-1, the J call TRBJ1-2, with D hard to call. Trimming took off 2 bases at V and 8 bases at J, with 18 bases between the two ends. Germline CDR1 and CDR2: DFQATT and SNEGSKA (reference sequence). The CDR3 sequence is 14 residues long. This CDR3 is CSARIGQTLEGYTF. The CDR3 region has the DNA TGCAGTGCTAGAATCGGGCAGACCCTCGAGGGCTACACCTTC.

V is TRBV20-1 and J is TRBJ1-2; D is possibly TRBD1 (5 bases). Trimming left V 2 bases short and J 0 bases short, with 22 bases between. Germline V lookup: CDR1 DFQATT, CDR2 SNEGSKA (reference sequence). The CDR3 sequence is 18 residues long. This chain's CDR3 is CSARQVRAAWPANYGYTF. The CDR3 DNA reads TGCAGTGCTAGACAGGTCAGGGCGGCATGGCCTGCTAACTATGGCTACACCTTC.

This clonotype was picked up many times. This chain connects TRBV19 to TRBJ2-1; TRBD1 aligns across 8 bases. Germline V gene lookup returns CDR1 LNHDA and CDR2 SQIVND (reference sequence). CDR3 length: 15 residues. V lost 1 base and J lost 8; bases outside the gene matches: 7. The CDR3 region is CASSIGDRILDEQFF. CDR3 bases: TGTGCCAGTAGTATAGGGGACAGGATCCTAGATGAGCAGTTCTTC.

This rearrangement joins TRBV6-2 or TRBV6-3 to TRBJ2-7, with D possibly matching TRBD1 (7 bases). Germline CDR1 and CDR2: MNHEY and SVGEGT. This CDR3 has 16 residues. Between the trimmed V and J ends, which lost 0 bases and 0 bases, there was a span of 12 bases. The CDR3 bases are TGTGCCAGCAGTTACTCGCGGGACAGACCCTCCTACGAGCAGTACTTC. Residues: CASSYSRDRPSYEQYF.

This clonotype showed up many times. This may be a read error, as it is one base from a much larger clone. The rearrangement joins TRBV7-6 to TRBJ1-1; D is undetermined. Germline-derived CDR1 and CDR2 are SGHVS and FNYEAQ. This CDR3 contains 14 residues. Trimming cost V 1 base and J 0 bases, with 6 bases left between them. The chain's CDR3 is CASSLDSVNTEAFF. DNA for the CDR3: TGTGCCAGCAGCTTAGACAGCGTGAACACTGAAGCTTTCTTT.

The table lists this clonotype with many counts. This chain links TRBV7-6 with TRBJ1-6, with 7 bases aligning to TRBD1. CDR1 is SGHVS, CDR2 FNYEAQ, per germline. J lost 7 bases, V lost 4 bases, and 10 bases had no gene match. The CDR3 length is 16 residues. The CDR3 spells CASSSTDRAINSPLHF. CDR3 DNA: TGTGCCAGCAGCTCGACAGACAGGGCGATCAATTCACCCCTCCACTTT.

This clonotype was counted ten times or more. The rearrangement joins TRBV6-2 or TRBV6-3 to TRBJ1-2, with D unresolved. This CDR3 is 11 amino acids long. V was clipped by 10 bases and J by 2 bases, with 8 bases between them. CDR1 MNHEY and CDR2 SVGEGT come from the germline V gene. In DNA form, the CDR3 reads TGTGCCACCGAACGGAACTATGGCTACACCTTC. It codes for CATERNYGYTF.

There are a few counts of this clonotype. V is TRBV18 and J is TRBJ1-3; TRBD1 is a possible D gene (5 bases). The CDR3 totals 16 residues. Deletions cut 4 bases from V and 1 base from J, with 14 bases between. Germline CDR1 is KGHSH and CDR2 is LQKENI. Here the CDR3 reads CASSLLRGGSGNTIYF. DNA for the CDR3: TGTGCCAGCTCACTACTCCGGGGGGGATCTGGAAACACCATATATTTT.

V gene TRBV9 combines with J gene TRBJ2-6; D tentatively reads TRBD1 or TRBD2 (5 bases each). Trimming left V 4 bases short and J 0 bases short, with 14 bases between. The CDR3 is 17 amino acids. Germline CDR1 SGDLS, CDR2 YYNGEE. The CDR3 region is CASSPGTASSGANVLTF. CDR3 bases: TGTGCCAGCAGCCCCGGGACCGCAAGCTCTGGGGCCAACGTCCTGACTTTC.

Remarks on this clonotype: This is likely a read error, given that the CDR3 carries no conserved phenylalanine or tryptophan at its end. This chain connects TRBV6-5 to TRBJ1-2, with 7 positions matching TRBD1. Germline V CDR1 and CDR2: MNHEY, SVGAGI. V was pared by 1 base and J by 11 bases, with 10 bases of the junction left unmatched. There are 14 residues in the CDR3. In DNA form, the CDR3 reads TGTGCCAGCAGTTACTACCCGGAGGGGGCTTCTTACACCTAC. Amino acid sequence: CASSYYPEGASYTY.

This clonotype was detected many times. The chain combines TRBV7-8 with TRBJ2-3, with D uncertain. Germline CDR1 and CDR2: SGHVS and FQNEAQ. The CDR3 sequence is 16 residues long. V lost 5 bases to trimming and J lost 2 bases, with 17 bases between them. The CDR3 sequence: CASSALGSRVTDTQYF. For the CDR3, the DNA is TGTGCCAGCAGCGCTTTAGGATCAAGGGTCACAGATACGCAGTATTTT.

This clonotype was detected ten times or more. The chain recombines TRBV7-9 with TRBJ1-2; D is unresolved. The CDR3 covers 12 residues. Germline values: CDR1 SEHNR, CDR2 FQNEAQ (reference sequence). Trimming pared 5 bases from V and 6 bases from J, leaving 10 bases between. CDR3 residues: CASSPDRHGYTF. The CDR3 DNA follows: TGTGCCAGCAGCCCCGATAGGCATGGCTACACCTTC.

The J gene is TRBJ1-1, the V gene TRBV6-5; D is unclear. Trimming removed 0 bases from V and 0 bases from J, with 11 bases in between. Germline V lookup: CDR1 MNHEY, CDR2 SVGAGI. The CDR3 has 16 amino acids. CDR3 coding DNA: TGTGCCAGCAGTTACTCGGGTTTACAGCTGAACACTGAAGCTTTCTTT. Its protein product is CASSYSGLQLNTEAFF.